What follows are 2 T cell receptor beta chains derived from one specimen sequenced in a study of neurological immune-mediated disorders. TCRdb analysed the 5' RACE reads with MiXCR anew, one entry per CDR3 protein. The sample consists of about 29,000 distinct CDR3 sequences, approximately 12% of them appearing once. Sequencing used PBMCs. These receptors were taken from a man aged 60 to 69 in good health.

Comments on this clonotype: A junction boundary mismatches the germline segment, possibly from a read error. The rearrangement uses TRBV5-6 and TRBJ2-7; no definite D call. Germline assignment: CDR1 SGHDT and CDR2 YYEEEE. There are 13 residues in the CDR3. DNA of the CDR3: TGTTCCAGCAGCTTCGGGCTGTACTACGAGCAGTACTTC. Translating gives CSSSFGLYYEQYF. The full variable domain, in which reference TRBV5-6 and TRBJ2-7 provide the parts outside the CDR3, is DAGVTQSPTHLIKTRGQQVTLRCSPKSGHDTVSWYQQALGQGPQFIFQYYEEEERQRGNFPDRFSGHQFPNYSSELNVNALLLGDSALYLCSSSFGLYYEQYFGPGTRLTVT.

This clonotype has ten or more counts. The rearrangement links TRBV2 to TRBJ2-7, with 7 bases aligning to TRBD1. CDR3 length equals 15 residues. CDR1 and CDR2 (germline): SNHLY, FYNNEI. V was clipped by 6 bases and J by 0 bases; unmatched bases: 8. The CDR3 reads CASRDQTGISYEQYF. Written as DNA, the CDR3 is TGTGCCAGCAGGGACCAGACAGGGATCTCCTACGAGCAGTACTTC.